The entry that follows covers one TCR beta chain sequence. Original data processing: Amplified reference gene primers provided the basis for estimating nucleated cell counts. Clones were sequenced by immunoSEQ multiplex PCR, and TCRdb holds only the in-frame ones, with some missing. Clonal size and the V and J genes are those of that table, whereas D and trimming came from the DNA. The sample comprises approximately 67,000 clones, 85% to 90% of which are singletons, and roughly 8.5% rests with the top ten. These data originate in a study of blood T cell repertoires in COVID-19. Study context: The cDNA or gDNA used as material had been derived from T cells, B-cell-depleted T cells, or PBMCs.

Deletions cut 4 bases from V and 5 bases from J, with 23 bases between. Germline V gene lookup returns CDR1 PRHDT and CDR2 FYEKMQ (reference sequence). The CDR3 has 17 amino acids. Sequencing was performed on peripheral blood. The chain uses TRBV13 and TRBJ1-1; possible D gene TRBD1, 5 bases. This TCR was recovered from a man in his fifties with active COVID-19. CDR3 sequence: CASSSEGTGGDITEAFF. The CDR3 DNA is TGTGCCAGCAGCTCGGAGGGCACCGGGGGGGATATAACTGAAGCTTTCTTT. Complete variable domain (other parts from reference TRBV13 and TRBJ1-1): AAGVIQSPRHLIKEKRETATLKCYPIPRHDTVYWYQQGPGQDPQFLISFYEKMQSDKGSIPDRFSAQQFSDYHSELNMSSLELGDSALYFCASSSEGTGGDITEAFFGQGTRLTVV.